This T cell receptor (beta chain) was documented in a study of OX40 agonist ivuxolimab in advanced cancers. Study-wide context: Six ivuxolimab dose levels, 0.01 to 10 mg/kg, were given intravenously every 2 weeks.

After removal of 1 base from V and 5 bases from J, the junction contained 7 bases not matched to a gene. CDR3 length equals 15 residues. The germline V gene encodes CDR1 SGHRS and CDR2 YFSETQ. Profiling relied on immunoSEQ multiplex PCR, and the TCRdb table lists in-frame clones only, not all of them. The table lists roughly 30,000 clones, about 93% of them singletons. This receptor was obtained from an adult with an advanced solid tumor such as melanoma, head and neck, liver or kidney cancer. The chain employs TRBV5-1 and TRBJ1-2, with 8 bases fitting TRBD1. This material consisted of CD4+ or CD8+ T cells sorted from blood, taken in a trial of the OX40 agonist ivuxolimab. The CDR3: CASSLSGQVGYGYTF. The CDR3 DNA follows: TGCGCCAGCAGCTTGTCGGGACAGGTGGGGTATGGCTACACCTTC.